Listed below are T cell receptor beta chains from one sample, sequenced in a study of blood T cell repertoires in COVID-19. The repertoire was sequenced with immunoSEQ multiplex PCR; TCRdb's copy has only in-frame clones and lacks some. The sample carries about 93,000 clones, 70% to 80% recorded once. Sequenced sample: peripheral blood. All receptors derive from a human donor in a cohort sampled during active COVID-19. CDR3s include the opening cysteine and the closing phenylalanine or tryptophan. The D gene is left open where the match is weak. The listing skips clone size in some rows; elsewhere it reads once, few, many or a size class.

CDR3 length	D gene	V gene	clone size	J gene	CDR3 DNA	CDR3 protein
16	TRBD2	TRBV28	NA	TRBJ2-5	TGTGCCAGCAGCCGTGGACTAGCGACCCTTCGGGAGACCCAGTACTTC	CASSRGLATLRETQYF
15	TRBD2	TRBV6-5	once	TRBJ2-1	TGTGCCAGCAGAGCGGGACTAGCGGGGAACAATGAGCAGTTCTTC	CASRAGLAGNNEQFF
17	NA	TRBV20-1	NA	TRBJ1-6	TGCAGTGCTAGTCTCCCGTCGGGGGGCTTGGGGAATTCACCCCTCCACTTT	CSASLPSGGLGNSPLHF
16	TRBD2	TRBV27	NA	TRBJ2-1	TGTGCCAGCAGTAAAATAGCGGGAGGAAACTACAATGAGCAGTTCTTC	CASSKIAGGNYNEQFF
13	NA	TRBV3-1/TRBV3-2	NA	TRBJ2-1	TGTGCCAGCAGCCAAGAGAACGGGGGAGAGCAGTTCTTC	CASSQENGGEQFF
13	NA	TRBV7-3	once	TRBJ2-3	TGTGCCAAGGCTAGACCCATCACAGATACGCAGTATTTT	CAKARPITDTQYF
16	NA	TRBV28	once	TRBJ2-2	TGTGCCAGCAGTTTACTGGCGGGCTCGAACACCGGGGAGCTGTTTTTT	CASSLLAGSNTGELFF
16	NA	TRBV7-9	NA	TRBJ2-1	TGTGCCAGCAGCCCCTCCAGGGGAGTTAGGTACAATGAGCAGTTCTTC	CASSPSRGVRYNEQFF
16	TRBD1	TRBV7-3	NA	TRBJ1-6	TGTGCCAGCAGCTCTGGACGTACAGGGGGATTTTCACCCCTCCACTTT	CASSSGRTGGFSPLHF
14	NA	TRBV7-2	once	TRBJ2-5	TGTGCCAGCAGCTCCTCAGCGGGTTCAGAGACCCAGTACTTC	CASSSSAGSETQYF
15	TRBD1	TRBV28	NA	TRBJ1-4	TGTGCCAGCAGTCCCCCCGGGACAGGGGCTGAAAAACTGTTTTTT	CASSPPGTGAEKLFF
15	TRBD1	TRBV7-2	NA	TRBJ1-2	TGTGCCAGCAGCTTTCCGGACAGGACTAACTATGGCTACACCTTC	CASSFPDRTNYGYTF
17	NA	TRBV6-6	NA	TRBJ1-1	TGTGCCAGCAGCCGACCCCCGGGGAGGGTGGTCAAGACTGAAGCTTTCTTT	CASSRPPGRVVKTEAFF
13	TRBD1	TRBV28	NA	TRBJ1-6	TGTGCCAGCACGGGACAGACATCTTCACCCCTCCACTTT	CASTGQTSSPLHF
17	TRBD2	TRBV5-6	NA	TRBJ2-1	TGTGCCAGCAGCTTTAGGTCCGGGACTACCTCCTACAATGAGCAGTTCTTC	CASSFRSGTTSYNEQFF
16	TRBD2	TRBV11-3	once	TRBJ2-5	TGTGCCAGCAGCCCAACCGGGACTAGCGGGCGAGAGACCCAGTACTTC	CASSPTGTSGRETQYF
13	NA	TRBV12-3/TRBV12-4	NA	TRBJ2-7	TGTGCCAGCAGGGGGGGACAGCTCGACGAGCAGTACTTC	CASRGGQLDEQYF
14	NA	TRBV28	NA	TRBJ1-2	TGTGCCAGCAGTTCCCCGTCGGGTGGTCGGGGCTACACCTTC	CASSSPSGGRGYTF
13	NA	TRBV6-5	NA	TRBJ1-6	TGTGCCAGCTGGAGCTCCTATAATTCACCCCTCCACTTT	CASWSSYNSPLHF
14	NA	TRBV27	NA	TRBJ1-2	TGTGCCAGCAGTTTTGGCCAGGGAGGGTATGGCTACACCTTC	CASSFGQGGYGYTF
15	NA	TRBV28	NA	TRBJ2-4	TGTGCCAGCAGTCCCGGGACATTAGCCAAAAACATTCAGTACTTC	CASSPGTLAKNIQYF
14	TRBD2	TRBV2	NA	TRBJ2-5	TGTGCCAGCAGTGAACAGAGCGGGGTAGGGACCCAGTACTTC	CASSEQSGVGTQYF
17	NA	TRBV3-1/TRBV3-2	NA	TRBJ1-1	TGTGCCAGCAGCCAATACGGACTGAAGGTAATGAACACTGAAGCTTTCTTT	CASSQYGLKVMNTEAFF
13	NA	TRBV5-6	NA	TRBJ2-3	TGTGCCAGCAGCTTGGCCAGCGCAGATACGCAGTATTTT	CASSLASADTQYF
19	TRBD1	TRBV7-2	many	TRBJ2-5	TGTGCCAGCAGGGCGGGACAGGGGGCTGTGAGCCTGGGAGGAGAGACCCAGTACTTC	CASRAGQGAVSLGGETQYF
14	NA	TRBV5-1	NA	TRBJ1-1	TGCGCCAGCAGCTTGGCACAGGGCCGAACTGAAGCTTTCTTT	CASSLAQGRTEAFF
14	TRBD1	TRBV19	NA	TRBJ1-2	TGTGCCAGTAATCCCGACAGGGTGGTTGAAGGCTACACCTTC	CASNPDRVVEGYTF
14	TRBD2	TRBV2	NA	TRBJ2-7	TGTGCCAGCAGTGAAGCTGGCGGGAGGGGTGAGCAGTACTTC	CASSEAGGRGEQYF
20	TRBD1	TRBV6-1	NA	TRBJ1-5	TGTGCCAGCAGTGAAAGAATACACGGGACAGGCCGAGATAACAATCAGCCCCAGCATTTT	CASSERIHGTGRDNNQPQHF
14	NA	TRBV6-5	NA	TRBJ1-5	TGTGCCAGCAAAGACAGCTATAGCAATCAGCCCCAGCATTTT	CASKDSYSNQPQHF
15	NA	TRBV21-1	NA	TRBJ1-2	TGTGCCAGCAGCGGGTACGGGACAGCCAATTATGGCTACACCTTC	CASSGYGTANYGYTF
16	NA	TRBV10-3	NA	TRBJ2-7	TGTGCCATCAGCCCACCCCCGGGAACAAGAGGCTACGAGCAGTACTTC	CAISPPPGTRGYEQYF
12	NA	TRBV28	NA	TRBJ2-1	TGTGCCAGCACCCAAGGGGAGGATGAGCAGTTCTTC	CASTQGEDEQFF
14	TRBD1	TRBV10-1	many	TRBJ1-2	TGCGCCAGCAGTGAGGGACAGGTGTCGCATGGCTACACCTTC	CASSEGQVSHGYTF
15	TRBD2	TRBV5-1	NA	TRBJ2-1	TGCGCCAGCAGCCCGGGGAGCGGGAGGGTCAATGAGCAGTTCTTC	CASSPGSGRVNEQFF
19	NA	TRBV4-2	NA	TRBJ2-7	TGTGCCAGCAGCCAAGATCTAATCTCCCCGTCGGGAAGTTATTACGAGCAGTACTTC	CASSQDLISPSGSYYEQYF
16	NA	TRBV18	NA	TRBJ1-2	TGTGCCAGCTCACCAAACCCTCCTGGGACATCAGGAGGCTACACCTTC	CASSPNPPGTSGGYTF
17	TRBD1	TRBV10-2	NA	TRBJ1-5	TGCGCCAGCAGTGAGTCGAGGACAGGGGCTAGCAATCAGCCCCAGCATTTT	CASSESRTGASNQPQHF
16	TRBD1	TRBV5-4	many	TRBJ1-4	TGTGCCAGCAGCTTGGAAACAGGGGCTTCTAATGAAAAACTGTTTTTT	CASSLETGASNEKLFF
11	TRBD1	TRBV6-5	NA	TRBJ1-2	TGTGCCAGCCGACAGGGGGGTGGCTACACCTTC	CASRQGGGYTF
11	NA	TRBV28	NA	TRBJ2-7	TGTGCCAGCAGTCGACTATACGAGCAGTACTTC	CASSRLYEQYF
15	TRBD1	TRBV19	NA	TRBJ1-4	TGTGCCAGTAGTCCATACAGGGGGGAAAATGAAAAACTGTTTTTT	CASSPYRGENEKLFF
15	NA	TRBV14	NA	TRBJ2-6	TGTGCCAGCAGCCAAGTCGGGATGAGGGCCAACGTCCTGACTTTC	CASSQVGMRANVLTF
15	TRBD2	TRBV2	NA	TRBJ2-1	TGTGCCAGCAGTGAGCTAGCGGGGGGGTACAATGAGCAGTTCTTC	CASSELAGGYNEQFF
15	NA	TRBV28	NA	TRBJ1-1	TGTGCCAGCAGTCCCCCCCTCCAGGGGAACACTGAAGCTTTCTTT	CASSPPLQGNTEAFF
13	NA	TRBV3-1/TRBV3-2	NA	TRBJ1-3	TGTGCCAGCAGGACGGGCTCTGGAAACACCATATATTTT	CASRTGSGNTIYF
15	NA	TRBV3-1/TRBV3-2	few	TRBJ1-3	TGTGCCAGCAGCCTGACTGATTCGAGAGGAAACACCATATATTTT	CASSLTDSRGNTIYF
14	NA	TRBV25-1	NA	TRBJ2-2	TGTGCCAGTGCGGGGGACACGAACACCGGGGAGCTGTTTTTT	CASAGDTNTGELFF
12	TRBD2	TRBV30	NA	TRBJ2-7	TGTGCCTGGACTCGCGGGGGCTACGAGCAGTACTTC	CAWTRGGYEQYF
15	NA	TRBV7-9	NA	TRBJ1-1	TGTGCCAGCAGCTCCTGGGGGAGGCGGGGCACTGAAGCTTTCTTT	CASSSWGRRGTEAFF
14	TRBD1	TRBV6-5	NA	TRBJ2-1	TGTGCCAGCAGGGACTGGACAGGGTCCAGTGAGCAGTTCTTC	CASRDWTGSSEQFF